Described below is a single T cell receptor beta chain sequence and its context. Its target is not known. This record comes from a study of T-cell memory formation after mild COVID-19. Study-level results: SARS-CoV-2 specificity of second-wave clones peaking day 37 was unconfirmed. Contracting clones localized mainly to CM and EM when CD4+ and mainly to EMRA when CD8+. Memory sampled before infection contained some responding clones, suggesting cross-reactive memory joined.

MiXCR, run by TCRdb on the 5' RACE reads, gives a single entry per CDR3 protein. This table has around 310,000 distinct CDR3 sequences, 20% to 25% appearing once. Trimming removed 2 bases at V and 1 base at J, with 11 bases between. Germline V CDR1 and CDR2: SGHRS, YFSETQ. This CDR3 has 15 residues. V usage is TRBV5-1 and J usage is TRBJ2-3, with TRBD2 as a possible D gene (6 bases). Sequencing used PBMCs or a T cell subset sorted from them (not recorded which). This sequence was found in a man younger than 35 who had mild COVID-19 (a few samples of this study predate the infection). Cell type and time point are not known. The CDR3: CASSFPSVGTDTQYF. The CDR3 DNA is TGCGCCAGCAGCTTCCCTAGCGTGGGCACAGATACGCAGTATTTT.